These 16 T cell receptor beta chains were sequenced from one sample in a study of PD-1 blockade in classical Hodgkin lymphoma. The assay was immunoSEQ multiplex PCR, and TCRdb's table has in-frame clones only and misses some. Here the sample spans about 15,000 clones, over 70% being singletons. Time point of the sample: cycle 4 day 1 (C4D1), after about 6 weeks of nivolumab. Every patient experienced relapse after autologous stem cell transplantation, and brentuximab vedotin exposure varied. Starting with thawed PBMCs, CD4+ T cells were purified by magnetic negative selection. Specimen: CD4+ T cells from blood, collected before the fourth cycle of nivolumab. All receptors derive from a human donor with classical Hodgkin lymphoma.

The chain has TRBV21-1 and TRBJ1-4. TRBV21-1 is a documented pseudogene. This CDR3 region has 14 residues. CDR3 DNA: TGTGCCAGCAGCAAAGCGGCGAGGGACGAAAAACTGTTTTTT. It yields the protein CASSKAARDEKLFF.

V usage is TRBV6-5 and J usage is TRBJ2-2; 8 bases align to TRBD2. The CDR3 has 14 residues. V shed 7 bases, J shed 3 bases, and the junction held 4 bases outside the gene matches. Germline CDR1 MNHEY, CDR2 SVGAGI. For the CDR3, the DNA is TGTGCCAGCACAGCGGGAGACTACACCGGGGAGCTGTTTTTT. As protein: CASTAGDYTGELFF.

The gene calls are TRBV19 and TRBJ2-5, with 13 bases matching TRBD2. V lost 5 bases and J lost 5; bases outside the gene matches: 5. Germline assignment: CDR1 LNHDA and CDR2 SQIVND (reference sequence). The CDR3 sequence is 15 residues long. CDR3 bases: TGTGCCAGTAGTGACGGACTAGCGGGAGTGGAGACCCAGTACTTC. This encodes CASSDGLAGVETQYF.

The genes are TRBV6-5 and TRBJ2-7; D ambiguous. There are 11 residues in the CDR3. The germline V gene encodes CDR1 MNHEY and CDR2 SVGAGI. V gave up 2 bases and J gave up 8 bases, with 7 bases separating them. CDR3 sequence: CASSYEGQQYF. The CDR3 nucleotides read TGTGCCAGCAGTTACGAAGGGCAGCAGTACTTC.

The chain carries TRBV6-5 and TRBJ2-7; the D is unclear. CDR1 is MNHEY, CDR2 SVGAGI, per germline. CDR3 length: 15 amino acids. With 2 bases removed from V and 2 bases from J, the gap between germline ends came to 13 bases. CDR3 nucleotide sequence: TGTGCCAGCAGTTACCGCCCCTCAAGCCCCTACGAGCAGTACTTC. This translates into CASSYRPSSPYEQYF.

V usage is TRBV15 and J usage is TRBJ2-1; 14 bases map to TRBD2. The CDR3 consists of 15 residues. With V trimmed by 5 bases and J by 7 bases, 4 bases remained unmatched. In germline, CDR1 is LNHNV, CDR2 YYDKDF (reference sequence). In DNA form, the CDR3 reads TGTGCCACCAGCCGCGGGACTAGCGGGAGAAATGAGCAGTTCTTC. It encodes CATSRGTSGRNEQFF.

The V call is TRBV5-8, the J call TRBJ1-5; D unclear. Germline lookup yields CDR1 SGHTS and CDR2 YDEGEE. The CDR3 sequence is 16 residues long. Deletions cut 0 bases from V and 0 bases from J, with 10 bases between. In nucleotides, the CDR3 is TGTGCCAGCAGCTTGGAGAGGGCTTTTAGCAATCAGCCCCAGCATTTT. Its protein product is CASSLERAFSNQPQHF.

The chain uses TRBV15 and TRBJ1-1; D is perhaps TRBD1 (5 bases). CDR3 length: 17 amino acids. The V end lost 3 bases, the J end lost 4 bases, and 21 bases lay between the germline ends. Germline CDR1 reads LNHNV; CDR2 reads YYDKDF (reference sequence). Here the CDR3 DNA reads TGTGCCACCAGCAGGGAGCCTCGGGGGTATCAGAGCACTGAAGCTTTCTTT. Its translation: CATSREPRGYQSTEAFF.

The chain joins TRBV5-8 to TRBJ2-5, with D possibly matching TRBD1 (7 bases). There are 15 residues in the CDR3. V was trimmed by 5 bases and J by 2 bases, leaving 16 bases between them. Germline V gene data show CDR1 as SGHTS and CDR2 as YDEGEE. The CDR3 bases are TGTGCCAGCAGGGCGGGGCGGACAGGACAAGAGACCCAGTACTTC. It encodes CASRAGRTGQETQYF.

The chain is built from TRBV15 and TRBJ2-5; 9 bases are a match to TRBD1. Germline V CDR1 and CDR2: LNHNV, YYDKDF (reference sequence). The ends lost 3 bases at V and 2 bases at J; junction bases unmatched: 7. The CDR3 has 16 residues. As DNA, the CDR3 is TGTGCCACCAGCAGCCGGGACAGGGACCCTCAAGAGACCCAGTACTTC. Residues: CATSSRDRDPQETQYF.

The chain combines TRBV27 with TRBJ2-1, with 10 bases aligning to TRBD2. Losses at the gene ends were 3 bases for V and 7 bases for J; bases not matched to a gene: 6. The CDR3 is 15 residues long. The germline CDR1 and CDR2 sequences are MNHEY and SMNVEV (reference sequence). In nucleotides, the CDR3 is TGTGCCAGCAGTTTCGGCCTAGCGGGAGTGAATGAGCAGTTCTTC. Protein: CASSFGLAGVNEQFF.

The chain is built from TRBV10-3 and TRBJ1-2; 10 bases agree with TRBD1. Per the germline V gene, CDR1 is ENHRY and CDR2 is SYGVKD. The CDR3 covers 14 residues. Unmatched junction bases numbered 9, after V lost 6 bases and J lost 8 bases. The CDR3: CAIRPPDRGEGYTF. CDR3 in DNA: TGTGCCATCAGGCCCCCGGACAGGGGGGAGGGCTACACCTTC.

The chain uses TRBV29-1 and TRBJ1-2; weak D call: TRBD1 (5 bases). V lost 1 base, J lost 4 bases, and 13 bases lay in between. The germline CDR1 and CDR2 sequences are SQVTM and ANQGSEA. The CDR3 consists of 14 residues. CDR3 coding DNA: TGCAGCGTTGAAGTGGGGGGGAACCCCTATGGCTACACCTTC. The encoded protein is CSVEVGGNPYGYTF.

The rearrangement joins TRBV14 to TRBJ2-1; 10 bases align to TRBD2. V trimming: 2 bases; J trimming: 11 bases; junction bases outside the gene matches: 6. CDR1 and CDR2 (germline): SGHDN, FVKESK. This CDR3 region has 14 residues. The chain's CDR3 is CASSQQLAGRKQFF. The DNA of the CDR3 is TGTGCCAGCAGCCAACAACTAGCGGGACGGAAGCAGTTCTTC. The whole variable domain, filled in from reference TRBV14 and TRBJ2-1, reads EAGVTQFPSHSVIEKGQTVTLRCDPISGHDNLYWYRRVMGKEIKFLLHFVKESKQDESGMPNNRFLAERTGGTYSTLKVQPAELEDSGVYFCASSQQLAGRKQFFGPGTRLTVL.

The DNA for the CDR3 is TGTGCCAGCAGCCTCCAACCACAGAGGACTTCACCCCTCCACTTT. Translation: CASSLQPQRTSPLHF. The chain is built from TRBV11-2 and TRBJ1-6; D gene ambiguous. The CDR3 runs to 15 residues. The V end lost 5 bases, the J end lost 9 bases, and 17 bases lay between the germline ends. Germline values: CDR1 SGHAT, CDR2 FQNNGV. The full variable domain, its missing parts supplied by reference TRBV11-2 and TRBJ1-6, is EAGVAQSPRYKIIEKRQSVAFWCNPISGHATLYWYQQILGQGPKLLIQFQNNGVVDDSQLPKDRFSAERLKGVDSTLKIQPAKLEDSAVYLCASSLQPQRTSPLHFGNGTRLTVT.

V gene TRBV20-1 combines with J gene TRBJ2-4; no firm D call. The CDR3 runs to 11 residues. Germline CDR1 is DFQATT and CDR2 is SNEGSKA (reference sequence). V lost 3 bases, J lost 5 bases, and 5 bases lay in between. In DNA form, the CDR3 reads TGCAGTGCTAGGGCCCAAAACATTCAGTACTTC. This translates into CSARAQNIQYF.